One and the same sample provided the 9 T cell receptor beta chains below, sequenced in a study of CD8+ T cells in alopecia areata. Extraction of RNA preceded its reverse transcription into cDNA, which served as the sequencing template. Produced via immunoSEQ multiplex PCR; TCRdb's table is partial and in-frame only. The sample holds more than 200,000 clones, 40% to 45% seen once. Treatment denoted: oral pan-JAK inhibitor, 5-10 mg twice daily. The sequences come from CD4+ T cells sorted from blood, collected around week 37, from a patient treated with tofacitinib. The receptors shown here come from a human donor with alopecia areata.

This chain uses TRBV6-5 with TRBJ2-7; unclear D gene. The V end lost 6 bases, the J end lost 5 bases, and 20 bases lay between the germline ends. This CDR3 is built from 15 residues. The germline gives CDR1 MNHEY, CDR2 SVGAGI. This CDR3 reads CASRGWESMADEQYF. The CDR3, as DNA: TGTGCCAGCAGGGGGTGGGAAAGCATGGCTGACGAGCAGTACTTC.

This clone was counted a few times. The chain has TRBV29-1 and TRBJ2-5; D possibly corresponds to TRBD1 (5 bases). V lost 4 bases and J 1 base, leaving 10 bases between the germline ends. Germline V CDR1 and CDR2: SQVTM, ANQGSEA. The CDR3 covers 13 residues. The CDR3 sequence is CSVGQTVQETQYF. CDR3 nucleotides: TGCAGCGTTGGCCAGACAGTCCAAGAGACCCAGTACTTC.

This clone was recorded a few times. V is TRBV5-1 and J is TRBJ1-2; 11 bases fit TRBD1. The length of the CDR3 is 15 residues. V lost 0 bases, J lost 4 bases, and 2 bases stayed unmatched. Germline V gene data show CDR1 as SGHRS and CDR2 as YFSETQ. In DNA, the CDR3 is TGCGCCAGCAGCTTGGGGACAGGGGGCTCCTATGGCTACACCTTC. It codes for CASSLGTGGSYGYTF.

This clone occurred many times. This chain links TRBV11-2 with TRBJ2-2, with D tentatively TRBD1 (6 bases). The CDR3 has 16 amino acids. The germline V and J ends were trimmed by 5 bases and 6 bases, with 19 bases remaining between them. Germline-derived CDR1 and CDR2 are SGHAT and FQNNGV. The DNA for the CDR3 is TGTGCCAGCAGCCACGTGCCGGGACACCTCTCCGGGGAGCTGTTTTTT. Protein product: CASSHVPGHLSGELFF.

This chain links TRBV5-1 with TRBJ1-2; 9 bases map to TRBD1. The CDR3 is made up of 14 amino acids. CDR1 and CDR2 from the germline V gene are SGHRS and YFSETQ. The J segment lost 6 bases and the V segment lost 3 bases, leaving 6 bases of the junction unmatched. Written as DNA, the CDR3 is TGCGCCAGCAGCTCAGGACAGGGGAGCAATGGCTACACCTTC. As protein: CASSSGQGSNGYTF.

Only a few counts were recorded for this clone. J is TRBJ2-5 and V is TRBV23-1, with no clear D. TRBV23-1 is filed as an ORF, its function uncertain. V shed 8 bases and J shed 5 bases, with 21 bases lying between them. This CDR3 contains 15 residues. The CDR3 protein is CASHPSPQLGETQYF. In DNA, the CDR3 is TGCGCCAGCCATCCGTCCCCCCAGCTCGGGGAGACCCAGTACTTC.

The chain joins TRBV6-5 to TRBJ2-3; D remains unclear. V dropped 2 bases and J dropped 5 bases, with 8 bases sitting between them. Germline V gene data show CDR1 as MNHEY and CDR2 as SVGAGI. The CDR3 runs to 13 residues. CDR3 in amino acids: CASSYRAVDTQYF. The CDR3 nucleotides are TGTGCCAGCAGTTACCGGGCAGTAGATACGCAGTATTTT.

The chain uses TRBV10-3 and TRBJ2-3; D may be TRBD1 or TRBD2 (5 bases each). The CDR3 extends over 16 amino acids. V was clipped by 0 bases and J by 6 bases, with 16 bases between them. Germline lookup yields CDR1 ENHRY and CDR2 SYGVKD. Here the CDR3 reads CAISESFYYGADTQYF. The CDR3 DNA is TGTGCCATCAGTGAGTCTTTTTACTACGGGGCGGATACGCAGTATTTT.

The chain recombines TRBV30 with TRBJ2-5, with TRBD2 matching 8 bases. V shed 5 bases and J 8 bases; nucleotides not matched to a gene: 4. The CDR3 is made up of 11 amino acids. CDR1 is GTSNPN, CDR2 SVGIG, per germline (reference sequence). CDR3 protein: CAWYSGRTQYF. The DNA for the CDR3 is TGTGCCTGGTACAGCGGGAGAACCCAGTACTTC.